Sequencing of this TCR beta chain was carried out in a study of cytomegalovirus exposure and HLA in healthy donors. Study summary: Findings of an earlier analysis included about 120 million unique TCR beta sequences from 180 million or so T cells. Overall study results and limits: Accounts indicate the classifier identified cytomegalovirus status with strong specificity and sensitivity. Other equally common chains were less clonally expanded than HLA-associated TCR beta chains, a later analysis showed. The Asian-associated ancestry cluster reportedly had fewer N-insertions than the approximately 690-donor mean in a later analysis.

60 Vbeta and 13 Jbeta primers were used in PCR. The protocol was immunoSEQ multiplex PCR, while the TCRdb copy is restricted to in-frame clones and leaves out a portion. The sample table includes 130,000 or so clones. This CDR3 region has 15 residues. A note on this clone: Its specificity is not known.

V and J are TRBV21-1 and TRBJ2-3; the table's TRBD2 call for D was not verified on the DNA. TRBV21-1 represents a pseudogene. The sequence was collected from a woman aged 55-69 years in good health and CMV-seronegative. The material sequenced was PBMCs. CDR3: CASSIRSEATDTQYF. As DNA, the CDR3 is TGTGCCAGCAGCATTAGGAGCGAGGCTACAGATACGCAGTATTTT.